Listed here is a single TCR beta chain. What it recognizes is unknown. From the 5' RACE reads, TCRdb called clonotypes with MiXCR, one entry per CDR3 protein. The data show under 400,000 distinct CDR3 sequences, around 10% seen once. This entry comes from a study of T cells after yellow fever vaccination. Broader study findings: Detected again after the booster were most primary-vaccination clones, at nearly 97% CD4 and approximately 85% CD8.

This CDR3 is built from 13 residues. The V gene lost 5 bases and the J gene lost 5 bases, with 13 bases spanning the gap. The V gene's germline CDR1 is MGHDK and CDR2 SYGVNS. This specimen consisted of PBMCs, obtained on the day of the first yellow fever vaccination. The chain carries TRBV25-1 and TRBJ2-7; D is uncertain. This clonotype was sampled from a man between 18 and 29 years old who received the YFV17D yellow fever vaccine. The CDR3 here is CASSKLIFHEQYF. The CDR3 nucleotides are TGTGCCAGCAGTAAACTTATTTTCCACGAGCAGTACTTC.